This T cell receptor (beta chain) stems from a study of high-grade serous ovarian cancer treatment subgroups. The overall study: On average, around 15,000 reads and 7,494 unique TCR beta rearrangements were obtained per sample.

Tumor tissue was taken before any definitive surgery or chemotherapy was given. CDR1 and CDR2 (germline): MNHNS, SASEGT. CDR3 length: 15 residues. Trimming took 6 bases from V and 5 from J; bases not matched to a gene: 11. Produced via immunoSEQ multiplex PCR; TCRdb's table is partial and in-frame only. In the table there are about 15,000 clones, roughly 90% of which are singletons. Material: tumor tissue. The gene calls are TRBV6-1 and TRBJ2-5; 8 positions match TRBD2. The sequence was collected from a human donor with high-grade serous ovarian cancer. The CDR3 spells CASRLGLVGAETQYF. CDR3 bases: TGTGCCAGCAGACTGGGACTAGTAGGGGCGGAGACCCAGTACTTC.